The next 16 T cell receptor beta chains were all read from a single sample in a study of identical twins. TCRdb itself ran the 5' RACE reads through MiXCR, one entry per CDR3 protein. Of under 300,000 distinct CDR3 sequences listed, more than 12% are singletons. The sequenced sample was memory (CD45RO+) T cells sorted from blood. The source of these receptors is a woman younger than 30 in good health.

This chain uses TRBV7-2 with TRBJ1-1; TRBD1 matches 10 bases. Trimming removed 2 bases from V and 8 bases from J; junction bases left unmatched: 8. This CDR3 is built from 15 residues. CDR1 and CDR2 (germline): SGHTA, FQGNSA. Here the CDR3 reads CASSLTGTGVREAFF. The CDR3 bases are TGTGCCAGCAGCTTAACCGGGACAGGGGTTAGGGAAGCTTTCTTT.

V is TRBV25-1 and J is TRBJ1-6; D may be TRBD1 (6 bases). The CDR3 contains 17 residues. In germline, CDR1 is MGHDK, CDR2 SYGVNS. The V end lost 6 bases, the J end lost 0 bases, and 15 bases lay between the germline ends. The CDR3 here is CASRGKLGGSYNSPLHF. CDR3 nucleotides: TGTGCCAGCAGGGGGAAGTTAGGGGGCTCCTATAATTCACCCCTCCACTTT.

The chain has TRBV5-8 and TRBJ2-3; no firm D call. The germline V gene encodes CDR1 SGHTS and CDR2 YDEGEE. The CDR3 totals 14 residues. Trimming took 4 bases from V and 9 from J, leaving 18 bases between them. CDR3 DNA: TGTGCCAGCAGCCCTGGGGTCCTCCCTCAAACGCAGTATTTT. Translation gives CASSPGVLPQTQYF.

The table lists this clonotype with many counts. The chain recombines TRBV5-1 with TRBJ2-3; TRBD2 matches 8 bases. There are 14 residues in the CDR3. The V and J ends lost 3 bases and 5 bases, in that order; junction bases with no gene match: 5. CDR1 is SGHRS, CDR2 YFSETQ, per germline. Written as DNA, the CDR3 is TGCGCCAGCAGCTCTAGCGGGCTCAGAGATACGCAGTATTTT. This codes for CASSSSGLRDTQYF. Full variable domain (missing parts from reference TRBV5-1 and TRBJ2-3): KAGVTQTPRYLIKTRGQQVTLSCSPISGHRSVSWYQQTPGQGLQFLFEYFSETQRNKGNFPGRFSGRQFSNSRSEMNVSTLELGDSALYLCASSSSGLRDTQYFGPGTRLTVL.

This clonotype was seen repeatedly, ten times or more. The V and J genes are TRBV6-5 and TRBJ1-2; a possible D gene is TRBD1 (5 bases). The germline V and J ends were trimmed by 3 bases and 8 bases, with 16 bases remaining between them. The CDR3 runs 14 residues. Germline V CDR1 and CDR2: MNHEY, SVGAGI. For the CDR3, the DNA is TGTGCCAGCAGTTATGGCCTAGGGGCGCGCGGCTACACCTTC. As protein: CASSYGLGARGYTF.

This sequence joins TRBV7-2 and TRBJ1-2; TRBD1 matches at 10 bases. Germline lookup yields CDR1 SGHTA and CDR2 FQGNSA. The junction had 3 bases not matched to a gene; V was cut back by 5 bases and J by 3 bases. This CDR3 is built from 14 residues. The DNA for the CDR3 is TGTGCCAGCAGCGGGGGACAGGGGTACTATGGCTACACCTTC. Its protein product is CASSGGQGYYGYTF.

In its sample, this clonotype was seen a few times. The chain carries TRBV7-2 and TRBJ2-3; D gene uncertain. This CDR3 region has 13 residues. Per germline, CDR1 SGHTA and CDR2 FQGNSA. Trimming removed 5 bases from V and 7 bases from J, with 13 bases in between. Here the CDR3 reads CASSTTVGYTQYF. Here the CDR3 DNA reads TGTGCCAGCAGCACGACTGTGGGGTATACGCAGTATTTT.

This clonotype was recorded a few times. The chain joins TRBV5-1 to TRBJ2-1, with TRBD1 identical over 9 bases. Germline V gives CDR1 SGHRS, CDR2 YFSETQ. This CDR3 has 16 residues. Trimming took 1 base from V and 8 from J; bases not matched to a gene: 10. CDR3 nucleotides: TGCGCCAGCAGCTTGTTGTTGGGACAGGGAACCCATGAGCAGTTCTTC. As protein: CASSLLLGQGTHEQFF.

The genes are TRBV18 and TRBJ2-6; 9 bases agree with TRBD1. Trimming took 5 bases from V and 0 from J; bases not matched to a gene: 5. The germline V gene encodes CDR1 KGHSH and CDR2 LQKENI. CDR3 length equals 17 residues. The CDR3 spells CASSSQGADSGANVLTF. CDR3 sequence (DNA): TGTGCCAGCTCATCACAGGGGGCCGACTCTGGGGCCAACGTCCTGACTTTC.

This clonotype was detected ten times or more. This sequence joins TRBV5-1 and TRBJ2-1, with D perhaps matching TRBD2 (5 bases). From germline, CDR1 is SGHRS and CDR2 YFSETQ. This CDR3 spans 14 amino acids. Trimming left V 4 bases short and J 5 bases short, with 13 bases between. The CDR3 protein is CASSIWTRNNEQFF. In nucleotides, the CDR3 is TGCGCCAGCAGCATCTGGACTCGGAACAATGAGCAGTTCTTC.

This clonotype has only a few counts. This chain joins TRBV11-3 and TRBJ2-2; D ambiguous. V was cut by 5 bases and J by 5 bases, with 12 bases left in between. Per germline, CDR1 SGHNT and CDR2 YENEEA. The CDR3 totals 14 residues. This chain's CDR3 is CASSLSRETGELFF. Here the CDR3 DNA reads TGTGCCAGCAGCCTCTCCCGAGAAACCGGGGAGCTGTTTTTT.

This clonotype has only a few counts. This sequence joins TRBV14 and TRBJ2-5, with D possibly being TRBD1 (6 bases). V was cut by 1 base and J by 1 base, with 16 bases left in between. The CDR3 length is 17 residues. Germline lookup yields CDR1 SGHDN and CDR2 FVKESK. CDR3 loop: CASSQGRGGHLQETQYF. Written as DNA, the CDR3 is TGTGCCAGCAGCCAAGGGCGAGGGGGACACCTCCAAGAGACCCAGTACTTC.

The J gene is TRBJ2-5, the V gene TRBV7-2; a possible D gene is TRBD2 (5 bases). The CDR3 totals 14 residues. From germline, CDR1 is SGHTA and CDR2 FQGNSA. The germline V and J ends were trimmed by 5 bases and 4 bases, with 14 bases remaining between them. The CDR3 DNA is TGTGCCAGCAGCCCCCGGGGTAACGTAGAGACCCAGTACTTC. Its protein is CASSPRGNVETQYF.

This clonotype was counted a few times. V is TRBV18 and J is TRBJ2-4, with a weak D call TRBD1 (5 bases). The CDR3 is made up of 12 amino acids. The V gene lost 8 bases and the J gene lost 7 bases, with 12 bases spanning the gap. Germline V gene lookup returns CDR1 KGHSH and CDR2 LQKENI. CDR3 loop: CASEGAGNIQYF. The CDR3 DNA reads as TGTGCCAGCGAAGGGGCTGGGAACATTCAGTACTTC.

V usage is TRBV4-3 and J usage is TRBJ2-7; D tentatively reads TRBD1 or TRBD2 (5 bases each). The CDR3 covers 15 residues. Trimming removed 3 bases from V and 0 bases from J, with 12 bases in between. Germline V gene data show CDR1 as LGHNA and CDR2 as YSLEER. The DNA of the CDR3 is TGCGCCAGCAGCCAGTTGCCGGGGACCTCCTACGAGCAGTACTTC. Its protein product is CASSQLPGTSYEQYF.

This clonotype has ten or more counts. This chain uses TRBV5-1 with TRBJ1-2; maybe TRBD1 (5 bases). V was trimmed by 5 bases and J by 4 bases, leaving 15 bases between them. This CDR3 has 14 amino acids. Germline CDR1 SGHRS, CDR2 YFSETQ. Here the CDR3 DNA reads TGCGCCAGCAGTCCGGGACGGGCCTCCTATGGCTACACCTTC. Translated, it gives CASSPGRASYGYTF.